Each of the 19 T cell receptor beta chains below was sequenced from the same sample in a study of shared clonotypes between healthy human individuals. Generated by immunoSEQ multiplex PCR, the TCRdb table keeps only in-frame clones and is missing some. The repertoire holds about 120,000 clones, with about 71% as singletons. What was sequenced was memory CD8+ T cells sorted from blood. Subset of the sample: CD45RO+ cells pooled with CCR7-negative TemRA cells. The receptors were gathered from a woman aged 25-40 years in good health.

This clone was observed at least ten times. The gene calls are TRBV19 and TRBJ2-6, with D possibly being TRBD1 (5 bases). V was pared by 5 bases and J by 2 bases, with 13 bases between. This CDR3 has 16 amino acids. The germline gives CDR1 LNHDA, CDR2 SQIVND (reference sequence). The CDR3 spells CASSPLQGTGANVLTF. Written as DNA, the CDR3 is TGTGCCAGTAGTCCTTTGCAGGGAACTGGGGCCAACGTCCTGACTTTC.

This chain links TRBV18 with TRBJ1-1, with D maybe TRBD1 (6 bases). V was trimmed by 3 bases and J by 6 bases, leaving 17 bases between them. Per germline, CDR1 KGHSH and CDR2 LQKENI. The CDR3 consists of 15 residues. CDR3 sequence: CASSPDSRIVAEAFF. CDR3 bases: TGTGCCAGCTCACCGGACAGCCGGATAGTGGCTGAAGCTTTCTTT. Looking up the rest from reference TRBV18 and TRBJ1-1 gives the full variable domain: NAGVMQNPRHLVRRRGQEARLRCSPMKGHSHVYWYRQLPEEGLKFMVYLQKENIIDESGMPKERFSAEFPKEGPSILRIQQVVRGDSAAYFCASSPDSRIVAEAFFGQGTRLTVV.

The chain is built from TRBV2 and TRBJ1-2; 8 bases are a match to TRBD1. The CDR3 runs to 12 residues. Trimming removed 8 bases from V and 7 bases from J; junction bases left unmatched: 6. Germline loops: CDR1 SNHLY, CDR2 FYNNEI. In nucleotides, the CDR3 is TGTGCCAGCCGGCAGGGGGCGCCTGGCTACACCTTC. This gives the protein CASRQGAPGYTF.

This rearrangement joins TRBV11-2 to TRBJ2-2, with D unresolved. The CDR3 covers 11 residues. Germline assignment: CDR1 SGHAT and CDR2 FQNNGV. The ends were cut back, 5 bases at V and 5 bases at J, with 3 bases in the middle. The CDR3 DNA is TGTGCCAGCAGCATAACCGGGGAGCTGTTTTTT. Protein: CASSITGELFF.

The table lists this clone with a count of one. The genes are TRBV5-1 and TRBJ2-6, with TRBD1 matching over 12 bases. With 1 base clipped from V and 3 bases from J, the junction kept 5 bases outside the gene matches. The CDR3 length is 18 residues. CDR1 is SGHRS and CDR2 is YFSETQ in the germline V gene. For the CDR3, the DNA is TGCGCCAGCAGCTTGTTGGGACAGGGGGCTCGTGGGGCCAACGTCCTGACTTTC. This gives the protein CASSLLGQGARGANVLTF.

This clone came up a few times. The gene calls are TRBV19 and TRBJ1-4; D is perhaps TRBD1 (6 bases). The CDR3 totals 13 residues. Between the trimmed V and J ends, which lost 6 bases and 12 bases, there was a span of 17 bases. Germline V gene data show CDR1 as LNHDA and CDR2 as SQIVND (reference sequence). This chain's CDR3 is CASSGTGTSELFF. CDR3 bases: TGTGCCAGTAGCGGAACAGGGACAAGCGAACTGTTTTTT. Supplemented by reference TRBV19 and TRBJ1-4, the full variable domain reads DGGITQSPKYLFRKEGQNVTLSCEQNLNHDAMYWYRQDPGQGLRLIYYSQIVNDFQKGDIAEGYSVSREKKESFPLTVTSAQKNPTAFYLCASSGTGTSELFFGSGTQLSVL.

The rearrangement joins TRBV25-1 to TRBJ2-5, with 8 bases that match TRBD1. Germline assignment: CDR1 MGHDK and CDR2 SYGVNS. The V and J ends lost 4 bases and 5 bases, in that order; junction bases with no gene match: 12. The CDR3 runs 16 residues. The CDR3 DNA follows: TGTGCCAGCAGTGCCGAGACAGGGGCCTCCGGGGAGACCCAGTACTTC. As protein: CASSAETGASGETQYF.

This chain connects TRBV7-9 to TRBJ2-1; TRBD1 or TRBD2 may be the D gene (7 bases each). This CDR3 region has 17 residues. The V end was cut by 4 bases, the J end by 9 bases, with 25 bases between. Per germline, CDR1 SEHNR and CDR2 FQNEAQ (reference sequence). CDR3 sequence (DNA): TGTGCCAGCAGCTCCGGGGGAGGGACAGACCATCGGGGTGAGCAGTTCTTC. It is translated as CASSSGGGTDHRGEQFF.

This clone was detected ten times or more. Other DNA sequences from this sample encode an identical CDR3 as well. The V and J genes are TRBV6-4 and TRBJ2-6; a weak D match, TRBD1 (5 bases). The length of the CDR3 is 16 residues. Per the germline V gene, CDR1 is MRHNA and CDR2 is SNTAGT. Trimming took off 6 bases at V and 4 bases at J, with 16 bases between the two ends. Here the CDR3 DNA reads TGTGCCAGCAGCCCGACAGTGTCTCTGGGGGCCAACGTCCTGACTTTC. It codes for CASSPTVSLGANVLTF.

The V call is TRBV7-6, the J call TRBJ1-2, with 12 bases that match TRBD1. Trimming removed 6 bases from V and 2 bases from J; junction bases left unmatched: 7. CDR3 size: 16 residues. The germline V gene has CDR1 SGHVS and CDR2 FNYEAQ. CDR3 amino acids: CASRSRDRGPNYGYTF. The CDR3 DNA sequence: TGTGCCAGCAGGTCCCGGGACAGGGGGCCCAACTATGGCTACACCTTC.

This clone was detected ten times or more. The rearrangement joins TRBV6-1 to TRBJ1-5; a weak D match, TRBD1 (6 bases). With 1 base removed from V and 0 bases from J, the gap between germline ends came to 7 bases. This CDR3 has 15 amino acids. Germline assignment: CDR1 MNHNS and CDR2 SASEGT. CDR3 in DNA: TGTGCCAGCAGTGAAGAAGGGGGTAGCAATCAGCCCCAGCATTTT. Its protein is CASSEEGGSNQPQHF.

This clone appeared a few times. The V and J genes are TRBV27 and TRBJ2-1; D remains ambiguous. The CDR3 extends over 13 amino acids. In germline, CDR1 is MNHEY, CDR2 SMNVEV (reference sequence). V was trimmed by 2 bases and J by 9 bases, leaving 11 bases between them. The CDR3 DNA follows: TGTGCCAGCAGTTTAGGTCCCTTGGGTGAGCAGTTCTTC. Its protein is CASSLGPLGEQFF.

This chain connects TRBV28 to TRBJ1-2, with TRBD1 identical over 8 bases. CDR3 length: 16 amino acids. J was trimmed by 4 bases and V by 8 bases; bases with no gene match: 15. Germline V gene data show CDR1 as MDHEN and CDR2 as SYDVKM. The chain's CDR3 is CASYPPQGARGYGYTF. The CDR3 DNA follows: TGTGCCAGCTATCCACCCCAGGGGGCTCGGGGCTATGGCTACACCTTC.

The rearrangement joins TRBV10-2 to TRBJ2-1, with D possibly being TRBD2 (5 bases). Germline V CDR1 and CDR2: WSHSY, SAAADI. V lost 7 bases to trimming and J lost 6 bases, with 19 bases between them. The CDR3 consists of 15 residues. For the CDR3, the DNA is TGCGCCAGCAAGGCTGAGGGCTCGATGCTCAATGAGCAGTTCTTC. It codes for CASKAEGSMLNEQFF.

The gene calls are TRBV6-5 and TRBJ2-3; tentative D call: TRBD2 (6 bases). The CDR3 spans 15 residues. V gave up 5 bases and J gave up 1 base, with 13 bases separating them. Germline CDR1 reads MNHEY; CDR2 reads SVGAGI. CDR3 residues: CASSPIPGGTDTQYF. CDR3 DNA: TGTGCCAGCAGTCCGATTCCGGGGGGCACAGATACGCAGTATTTT.

This clone was observed many times. J is TRBJ2-6 and V is TRBV15; D remains ambiguous. CDR1 LNHNV and CDR2 YYDKDF come from the germline V gene (reference sequence). The CDR3 sequence is 17 residues long. Trimming left V 1 base short and J 0 bases short, with 10 bases between. CDR3 region: CATSRVAVYSGANVLTF. The CDR3 region has the DNA TGTGCCACCAGCAGAGTGGCGGTCTACTCTGGGGCCAACGTCCTGACTTTC.

V usage is TRBV4-1 and J usage is TRBJ2-3; D unclear. This CDR3 is 16 amino acids long. Trimming pared 1 base from V and 6 bases from J, leaving 17 bases between. CDR1 is MGHRA, CDR2 YSYEKL, per germline. The CDR3 loop is CASSQGFMVVADTQYF. In DNA form, the CDR3 reads TGCGCCAGCAGCCAAGGCTTCATGGTGGTTGCGGATACGCAGTATTTT.

The table lists this clone with many counts. The chain recombines TRBV19 with TRBJ2-7; 8 bases map to TRBD2. The CDR3 consists of 13 residues. Trimming at V came to 8 bases and at J to 2 bases, leaving 5 bases not matched to a gene. Germline V gene data show CDR1 as LNHDA and CDR2 as SQIVND (reference sequence). CDR3 region: CASGAGVAYEQYF. CDR3 DNA: TGTGCCAGTGGAGCGGGAGTTGCCTACGAGCAGTACTTC.

The chain uses TRBV2 and TRBJ1-3; tentative D call: TRBD1 (5 bases). The CDR3 contains 14 residues. Germline CDR1 SNHLY, CDR2 FYNNEI. Trimming removed 4 bases from V and 4 bases from J, with 11 bases in between. The CDR3 sequence: CASSGQGEGNTIYF. CDR3 DNA: TGTGCCAGCAGTGGGCAGGGAGAGGGAAACACCATATATTTT. The full variable domain, its missing parts supplied by reference TRBV2 and TRBJ1-3, is EPEVTQTPSHQVTQMGQEVILRCVPISNHLYFYWYRQILGQKVEFLVSFYNNEISEKSEIFDDQFSVERPDGSNFTLKIRSTKLEDSAMYFCASSGQGEGNTIYFGEGSWLTVV.